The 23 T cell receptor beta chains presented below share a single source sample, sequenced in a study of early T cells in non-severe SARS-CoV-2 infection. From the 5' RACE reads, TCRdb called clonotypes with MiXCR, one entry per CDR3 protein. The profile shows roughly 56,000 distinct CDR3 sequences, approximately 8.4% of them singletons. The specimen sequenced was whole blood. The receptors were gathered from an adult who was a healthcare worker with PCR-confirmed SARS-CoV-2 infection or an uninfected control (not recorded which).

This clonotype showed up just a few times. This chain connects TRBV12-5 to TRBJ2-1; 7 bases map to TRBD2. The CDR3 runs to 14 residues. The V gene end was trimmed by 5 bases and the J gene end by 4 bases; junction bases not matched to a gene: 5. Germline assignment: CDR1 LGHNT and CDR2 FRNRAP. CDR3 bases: TGTGCTAGTGGTCCTGGCGGGGGATACAATGAGCAGTTCTTC. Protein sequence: CASGPGGGYNEQFF.

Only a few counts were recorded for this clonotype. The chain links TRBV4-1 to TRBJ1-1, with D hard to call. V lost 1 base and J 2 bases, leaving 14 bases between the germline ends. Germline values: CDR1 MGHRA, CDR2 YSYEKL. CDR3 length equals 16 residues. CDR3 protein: CASSQGLIRSNTEAFF. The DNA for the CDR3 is TGCGCCAGCAGCCAAGGATTGATTAGGTCAAACACTGAAGCTTTCTTT.

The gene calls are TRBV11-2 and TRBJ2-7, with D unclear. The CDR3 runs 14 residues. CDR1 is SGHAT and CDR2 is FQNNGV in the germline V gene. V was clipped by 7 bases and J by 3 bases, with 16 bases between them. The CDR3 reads CASNPSAGSYEQYF. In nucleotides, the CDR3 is TGTGCCAGCAACCCGTCGGCAGGTAGCTACGAGCAGTACTTC.

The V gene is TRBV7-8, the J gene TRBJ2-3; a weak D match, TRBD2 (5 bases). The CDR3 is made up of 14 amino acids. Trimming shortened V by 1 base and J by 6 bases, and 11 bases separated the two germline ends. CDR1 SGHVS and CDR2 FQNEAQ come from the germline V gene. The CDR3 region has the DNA TGTGCCAGCAGCTTAGATAGCGCTTGGGATACGCAGTATTTT. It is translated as CASSLDSAWDTQYF. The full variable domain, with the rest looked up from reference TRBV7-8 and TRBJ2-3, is GAGVSQSPRYKVAKRGQDVALRCDPISGHVSLFWYQQALGQGPEFLTYFQNEAQLDKSGLPSDRFFAERPEGSVSTLKIQRTQQEDSAVYLCASSLDSAWDTQYFGPGTRLTVL.

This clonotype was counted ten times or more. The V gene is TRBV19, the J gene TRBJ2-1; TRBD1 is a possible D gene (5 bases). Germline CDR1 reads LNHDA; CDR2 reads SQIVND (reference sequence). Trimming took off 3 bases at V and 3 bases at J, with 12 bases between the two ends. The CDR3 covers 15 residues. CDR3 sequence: CASSIRVARYNEQFF. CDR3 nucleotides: TGTGCCAGTAGTATCAGGGTGGCGCGCTACAATGAGCAGTTCTTC.

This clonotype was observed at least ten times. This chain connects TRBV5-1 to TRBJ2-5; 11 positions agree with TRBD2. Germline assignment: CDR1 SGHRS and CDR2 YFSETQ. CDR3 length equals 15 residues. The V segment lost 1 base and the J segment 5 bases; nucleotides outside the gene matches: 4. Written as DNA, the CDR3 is TGCGCCAGCAGCTTGAGCACTAGCGGGAGTGAGACCCAGTACTTC. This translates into CASSLSTSGSETQYF.

The CDR3 loop reads CASSLGGVEEKLFF. The DNA for the CDR3 is TGTGCCAGCAGTTTAGGGGGTGTTGAAGAAAAACTGTTTTTT. V gene TRBV28 combines with J gene TRBJ1-4; a possible D gene is TRBD1 (5 bases). The CDR3 is 14 residues long. The V and J ends lost 2 bases and 8 bases respectively, with 12 bases between them. Germline V gene lookup returns CDR1 MDHEN and CDR2 SYDVKM.

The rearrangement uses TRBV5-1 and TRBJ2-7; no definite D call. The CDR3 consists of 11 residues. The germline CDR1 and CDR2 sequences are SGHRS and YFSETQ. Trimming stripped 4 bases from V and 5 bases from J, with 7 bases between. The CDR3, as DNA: TGCGCCAGCAGCATCCAGGACGAGCAGTACTTC. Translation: CASSIQDEQYF.

The CDR3 DNA follows: TGCGCCAGCAGCTGGGGAGGAGGACTAGCATCAGATACGCAGTATTTT. This sequence encodes CASSWGGGLASDTQYF. This chain connects TRBV5-1 to TRBJ2-3; 8 bases agree with TRBD2. The germline gives CDR1 SGHRS, CDR2 YFSETQ. V trimming: 3 bases; J trimming: 4 bases; junction bases outside the gene matches: 10. The CDR3 extends over 16 amino acids.

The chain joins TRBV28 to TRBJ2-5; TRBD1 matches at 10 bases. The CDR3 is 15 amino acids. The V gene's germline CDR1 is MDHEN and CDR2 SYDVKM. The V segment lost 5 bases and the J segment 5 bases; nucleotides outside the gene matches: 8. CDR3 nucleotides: TGTGCCAGCAGTCTCACAGGACAGGGGGAGGAGACCCAGTACTTC. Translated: CASSLTGQGEETQYF. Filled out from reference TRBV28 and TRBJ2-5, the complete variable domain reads DVKVTQSSRYLVKRTGEKVFLECVQDMDHENMFWYRQDPGLGLRLIYFSYDVKMKEKGDIPEGYSVSREKKERFSLILESASTNQTSMYLCASSLTGQGEETQYFGPGTRLLVL.

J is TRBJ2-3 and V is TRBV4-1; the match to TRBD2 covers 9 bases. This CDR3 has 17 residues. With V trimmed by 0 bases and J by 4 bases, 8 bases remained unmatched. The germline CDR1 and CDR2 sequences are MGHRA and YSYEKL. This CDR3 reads CASSQENSGSLADTQYF. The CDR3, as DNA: TGCGCCAGCAGCCAAGAAAATAGCGGGAGTCTCGCAGATACGCAGTATTTT.

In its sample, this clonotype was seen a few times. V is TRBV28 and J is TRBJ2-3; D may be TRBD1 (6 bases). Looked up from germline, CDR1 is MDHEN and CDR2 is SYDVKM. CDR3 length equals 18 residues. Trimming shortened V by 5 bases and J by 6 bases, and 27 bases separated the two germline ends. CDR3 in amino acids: CASSPAESTGLLRDTQYF. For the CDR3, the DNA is TGTGCCAGCAGTCCCGCGGAGTCGACAGGTCTTCTCCGGGATACGCAGTATTTT.

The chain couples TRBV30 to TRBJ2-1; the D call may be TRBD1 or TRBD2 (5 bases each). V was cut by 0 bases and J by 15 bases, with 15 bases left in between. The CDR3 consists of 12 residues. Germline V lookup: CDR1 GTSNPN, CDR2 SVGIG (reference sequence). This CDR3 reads CAWSVRGVRPFF. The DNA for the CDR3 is TGTGCCTGGAGTGTGAGAGGGGTAAGGCCGTTCTTC.

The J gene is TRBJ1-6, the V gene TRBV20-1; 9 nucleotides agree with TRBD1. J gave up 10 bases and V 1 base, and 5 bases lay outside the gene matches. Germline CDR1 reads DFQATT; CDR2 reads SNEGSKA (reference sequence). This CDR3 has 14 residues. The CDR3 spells CSARVGQGLSPLHF. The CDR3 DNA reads TGCAGTGCTAGAGTTGGACAGGGGCTCTCACCCCTCCACTTT.

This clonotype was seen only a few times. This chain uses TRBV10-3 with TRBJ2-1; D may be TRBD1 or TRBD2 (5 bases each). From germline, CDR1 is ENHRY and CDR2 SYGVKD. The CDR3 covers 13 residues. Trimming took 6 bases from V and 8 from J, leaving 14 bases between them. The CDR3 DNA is TGTGCCATCAGGGGGACCAGCAGGCATGAGCAGTTCTTC. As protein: CAIRGTSRHEQFF.

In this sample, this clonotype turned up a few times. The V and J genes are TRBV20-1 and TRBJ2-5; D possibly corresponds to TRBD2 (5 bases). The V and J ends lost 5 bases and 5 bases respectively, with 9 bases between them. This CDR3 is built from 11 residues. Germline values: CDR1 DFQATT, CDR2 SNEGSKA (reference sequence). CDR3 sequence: CSAPGLETQYF. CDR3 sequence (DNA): TGCAGTGCTCCGGGATTGGAGACCCAGTACTTC.

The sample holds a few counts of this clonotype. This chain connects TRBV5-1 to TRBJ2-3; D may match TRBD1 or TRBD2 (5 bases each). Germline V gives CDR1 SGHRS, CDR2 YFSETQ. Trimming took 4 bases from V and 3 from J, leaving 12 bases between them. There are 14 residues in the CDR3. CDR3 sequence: CASSPLWGTDTQYF. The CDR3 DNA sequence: TGCGCCAGCAGCCCACTTTGGGGGACAGATACGCAGTATTTT.

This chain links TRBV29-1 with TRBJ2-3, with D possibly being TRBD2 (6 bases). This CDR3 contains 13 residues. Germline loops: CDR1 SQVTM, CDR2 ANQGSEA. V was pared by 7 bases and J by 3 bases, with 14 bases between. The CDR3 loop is CSAGVGRTDTQYF. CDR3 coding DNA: TGCAGCGCCGGGGTCGGGAGAACAGATACGCAGTATTTT.

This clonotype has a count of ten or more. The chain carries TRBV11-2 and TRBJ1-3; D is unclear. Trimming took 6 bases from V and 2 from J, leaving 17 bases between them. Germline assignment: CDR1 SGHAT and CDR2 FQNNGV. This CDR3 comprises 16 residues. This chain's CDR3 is CASRTFGKEPGNTIYF. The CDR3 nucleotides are TGTGCCAGCAGAACCTTCGGGAAAGAACCTGGAAACACCATATATTTT.

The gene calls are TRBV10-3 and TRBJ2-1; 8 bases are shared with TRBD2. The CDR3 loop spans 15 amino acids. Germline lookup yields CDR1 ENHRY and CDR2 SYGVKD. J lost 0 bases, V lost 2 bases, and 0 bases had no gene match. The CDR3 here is CAISEREGSYNEQFF. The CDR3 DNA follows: TGTGCCATCAGTGAGCGGGAGGGCTCCTACAATGAGCAGTTCTTC.

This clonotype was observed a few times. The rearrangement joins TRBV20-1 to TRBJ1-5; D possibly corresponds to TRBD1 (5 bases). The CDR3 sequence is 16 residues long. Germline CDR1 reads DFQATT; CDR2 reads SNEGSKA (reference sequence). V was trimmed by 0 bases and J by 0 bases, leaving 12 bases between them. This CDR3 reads CSARDQARGSNQPQHF. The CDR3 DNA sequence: TGCAGTGCTAGAGATCAAGCAAGGGGTAGCAATCAGCCCCAGCATTTT.

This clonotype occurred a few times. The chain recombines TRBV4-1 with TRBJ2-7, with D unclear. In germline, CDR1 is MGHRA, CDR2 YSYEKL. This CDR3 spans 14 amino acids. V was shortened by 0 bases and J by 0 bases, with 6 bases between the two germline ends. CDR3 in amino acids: CASSQDYSSYEQYF. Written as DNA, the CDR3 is TGCGCCAGCAGCCAAGATTATAGCTCCTACGAGCAGTACTTC.

The chain's CDR3 is CASSLASGHTDNEQFF. The CDR3 coding sequence is TGTGCCAGCAGCTTGGCGTCCGGCCATACTGATAATGAGCAGTTCTTC. The rearrangement links TRBV5-6 to TRBJ2-1; D gene ambiguous. Trimming removed 0 bases at V and 7 bases at J, with 17 bases between. The germline V gene has CDR1 SGHDT and CDR2 YYEEEE. The CDR3 has 16 residues.